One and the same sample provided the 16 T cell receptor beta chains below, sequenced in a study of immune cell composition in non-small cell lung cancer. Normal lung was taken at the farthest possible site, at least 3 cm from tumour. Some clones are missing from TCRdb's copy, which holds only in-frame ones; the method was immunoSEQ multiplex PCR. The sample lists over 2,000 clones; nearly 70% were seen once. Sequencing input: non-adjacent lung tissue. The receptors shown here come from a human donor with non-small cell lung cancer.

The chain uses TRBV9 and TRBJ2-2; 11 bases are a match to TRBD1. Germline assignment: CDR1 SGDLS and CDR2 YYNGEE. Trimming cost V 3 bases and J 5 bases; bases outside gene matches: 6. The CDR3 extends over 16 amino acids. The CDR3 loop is CASSAPGQGVTGELFF. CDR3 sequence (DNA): TGTGCCAGCAGCGCTCCGGGACAGGGGGTTACCGGGGAGCTGTTTTTT.

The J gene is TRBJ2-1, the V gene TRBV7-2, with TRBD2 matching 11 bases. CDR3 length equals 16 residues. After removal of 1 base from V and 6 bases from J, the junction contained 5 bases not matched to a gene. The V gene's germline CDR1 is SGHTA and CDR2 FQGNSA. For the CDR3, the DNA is TGTGCCAGCAGCTTAGATATAGCGGGGGGGTCCAATGAGCAGTTCTTC. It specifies CASSLDIAGGSNEQFF.

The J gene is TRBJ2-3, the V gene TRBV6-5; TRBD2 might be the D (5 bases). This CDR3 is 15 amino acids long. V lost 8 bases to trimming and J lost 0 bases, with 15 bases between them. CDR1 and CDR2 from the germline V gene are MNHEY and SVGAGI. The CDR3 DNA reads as TGTGCCAGCTCTTCGCCGGGAAGGAGCACAGATACGCAGTATTTT. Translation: CASSSPGRSTDTQYF.

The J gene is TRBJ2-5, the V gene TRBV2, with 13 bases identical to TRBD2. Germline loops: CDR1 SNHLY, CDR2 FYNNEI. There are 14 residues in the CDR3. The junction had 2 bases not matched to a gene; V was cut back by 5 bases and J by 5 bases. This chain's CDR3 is CASSRLAGGETQYF. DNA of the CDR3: TGTGCCAGCAGTAGACTAGCGGGGGGCGAGACCCAGTACTTC.

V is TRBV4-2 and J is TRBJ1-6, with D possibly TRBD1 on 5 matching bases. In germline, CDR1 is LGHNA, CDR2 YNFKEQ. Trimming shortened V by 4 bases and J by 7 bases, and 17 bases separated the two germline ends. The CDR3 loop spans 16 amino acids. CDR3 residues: CASSPLPGLINSPLHF. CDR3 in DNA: TGTGCCAGCAGCCCCCTTCCGGGACTTATCAATTCACCCCTCCACTTT.

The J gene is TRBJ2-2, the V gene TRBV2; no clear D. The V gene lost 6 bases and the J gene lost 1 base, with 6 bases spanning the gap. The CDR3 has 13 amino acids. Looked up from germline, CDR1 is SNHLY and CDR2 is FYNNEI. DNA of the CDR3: TGTGCCAGCAGCCACAGGAACACCGGGGAGCTGTTTTTT. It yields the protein CASSHRNTGELFF.

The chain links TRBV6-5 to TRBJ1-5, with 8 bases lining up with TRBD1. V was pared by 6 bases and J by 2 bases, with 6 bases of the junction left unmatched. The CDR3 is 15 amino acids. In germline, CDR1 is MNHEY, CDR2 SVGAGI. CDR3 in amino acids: CASSPGGAGNQPQHF. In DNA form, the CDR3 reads TGTGCCAGCAGCCCAGGGGGCGCGGGCAATCAGCCCCAGCATTTT.

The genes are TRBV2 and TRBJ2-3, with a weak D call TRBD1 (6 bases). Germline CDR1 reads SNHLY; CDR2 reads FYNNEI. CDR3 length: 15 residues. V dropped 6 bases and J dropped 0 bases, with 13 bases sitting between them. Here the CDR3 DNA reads TGTGCCAGCAGGCAGACAGGCAGGAGCACAGATACGCAGTATTTT. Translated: CASRQTGRSTDTQYF.

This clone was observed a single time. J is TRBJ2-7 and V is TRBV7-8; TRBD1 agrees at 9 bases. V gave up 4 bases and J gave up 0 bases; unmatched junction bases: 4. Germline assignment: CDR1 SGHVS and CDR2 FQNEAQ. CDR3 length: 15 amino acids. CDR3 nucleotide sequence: TGTGCCAGCAGCTCAAGGGACAGGGACTCCTACGAGCAGTACTTC. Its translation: CASSSRDRDSYEQYF.

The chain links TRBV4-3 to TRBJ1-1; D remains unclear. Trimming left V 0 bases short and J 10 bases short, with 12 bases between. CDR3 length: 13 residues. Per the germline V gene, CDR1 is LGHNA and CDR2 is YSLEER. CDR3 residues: CASSQDSSRGAFF. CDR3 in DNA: TGCGCCAGCAGCCAAGACTCGAGCCGAGGAGCTTTCTTT.

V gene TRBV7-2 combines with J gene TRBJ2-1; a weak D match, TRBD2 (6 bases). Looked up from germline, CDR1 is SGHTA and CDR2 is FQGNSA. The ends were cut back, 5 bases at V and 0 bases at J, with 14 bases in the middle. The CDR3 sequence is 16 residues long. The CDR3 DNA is TGTGCCAGCAGCCCCCAGGGCGGGGTCTCCTACAATGAGCAGTTCTTC. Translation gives CASSPQGGVSYNEQFF.

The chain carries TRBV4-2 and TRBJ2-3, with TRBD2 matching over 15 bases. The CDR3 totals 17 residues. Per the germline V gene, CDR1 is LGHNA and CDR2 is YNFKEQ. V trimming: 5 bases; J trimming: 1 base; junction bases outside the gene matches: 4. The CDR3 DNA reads TGTGCCAGCAGCGCCCGGACTAGCGGGGGGGGCACAGATACGCAGTATTTT. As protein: CASSARTSGGGTDTQYF.

CDR3 sequence (DNA): TGTGCCAGCAGCCCGACTAGCGGCACCGGGGAGCTGTTTTTT. Translation: CASSPTSGTGELFF. This chain connects TRBV7-2 to TRBJ2-2; TRBD2 matches at 9 bases. CDR3 length equals 14 residues. The V segment lost 5 bases and the J segment 4 bases; nucleotides outside the gene matches: 2. In germline, CDR1 is SGHTA, CDR2 FQGNSA.

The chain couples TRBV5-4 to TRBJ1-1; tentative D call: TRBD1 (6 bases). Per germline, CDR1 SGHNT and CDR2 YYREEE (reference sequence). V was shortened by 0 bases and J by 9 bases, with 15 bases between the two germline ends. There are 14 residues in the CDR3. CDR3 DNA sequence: TGTGCCAGCAGCTTGGTGGGGTACAGGGAGCAAGCTTTCTTT. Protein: CASSLVGYREQAFF.

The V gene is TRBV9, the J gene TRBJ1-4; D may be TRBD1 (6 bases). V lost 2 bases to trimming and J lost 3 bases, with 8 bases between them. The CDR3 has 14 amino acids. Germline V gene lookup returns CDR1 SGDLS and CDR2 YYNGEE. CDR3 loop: CASSVGAANEKLFF. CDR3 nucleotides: TGTGCCAGCAGCGTGGGGGCAGCTAATGAAAAACTGTTTTTT.

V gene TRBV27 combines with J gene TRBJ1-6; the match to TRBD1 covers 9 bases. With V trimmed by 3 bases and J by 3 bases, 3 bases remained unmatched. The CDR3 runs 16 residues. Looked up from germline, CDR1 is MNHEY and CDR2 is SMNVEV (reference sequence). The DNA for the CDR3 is TGTGCCAGCAGTTTTCAGGGACAGGGCTATAATTCACCCCTCCACTTT. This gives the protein CASSFQGQGYNSPLHF.